The present T cell receptor beta chain was sequenced within a study of Ad26.COV2.S vaccination and SARS-CoV-2 variants. Findings and caveats of the study: Higher spike-specific TCR breadth was found in vaccine recipients than in placebo recipients.

This clone was seen only a few times. What it binds is unknown. Germline values: CDR1 SGHRS, CDR2 YFSETQ. J lost 5 bases, V lost 4 bases, and 8 bases had no gene match. The CDR3 loop spans 14 amino acids. Sample treatment: 15 to 20 received Ad26.COV2.S at low or high dose, single or two shots; 5 received placebo; per-sample allocation not given. Material that was analyzed had been drawn on day 63 after the first vaccine or placebo injection. Produced via immunoSEQ multiplex PCR; TCRdb's table is partial and in-frame only. Among approximately 450,000 clones listed, around 90% were seen once. Sequences were derived from peripheral blood, sampled in a trial of Ad26.COV2.S vaccine versus placebo. The TCR sequence derives from a person between 18 and 59 years old who received the Ad26.COV2.S COVID-19 vaccine or a placebo. The chain links TRBV5-1 to TRBJ2-7; 8 bases agree with TRBD2. CDR3 in DNA: TGCGCCAGCAGCCAGCAGCGGGAGACACACGAGCAGTACTTC. This codes for CASSQQRETHEQYF.